One sample yielded the 25 T cell receptor beta chains listed below, sequenced in a study of cytomegalovirus exposure and HLA in healthy donors. Primers: 60 Vbeta forward and 13 Jbeta reverse. Only in-frame clones appear in the TCRdb table, and some are missing; sequencing was by immunoSEQ multiplex PCR. The sample holds some 71,000 clones, roughly 76% seen once. Sequences were obtained from PBMCs. These receptors were collected from a man younger than 35 in good health and CMV-seronegative.

This chain links TRBV9 with TRBJ1-3, with no clear D. In germline, CDR1 is SGDLS, CDR2 YYNGEE. V was clipped by 0 bases and J by 4 bases, with 5 bases between them. The CDR3 extends over 13 amino acids. The CDR3 region is CASSVAPGNTIYF. In DNA form, the CDR3 reads TGTGCCAGCAGCGTAGCTCCGGGAAACACCATATATTTT.

In this sample, this clone turned up once. The DNA is left out, because the CDR3 cannot be placed on it with certainty; the CDR3 is given as TCRdb lists it. V gene TRBV21-1 combines with J gene TRBJ1-1. TRBV21-1 is flagged as a pseudogene. Inclusive of both ends, the CDR3 amounts to 16 amino acids. CDR3 region: CASWYTCLGSNTEAFF.

The chain carries TRBV21-1 and TRBJ2-5; the table calls TRBD1, which could not be checked here. TRBV21-1 is a pseudogene. The CDR3 runs to 16 residues. The CDR3, as DNA: TGTGCCAGCAGCAAAGTCGGGACAGGGGTTCGGGAGACCCAGTACTTC. Translating gives CASSKVGTGVRETQYF.

The V gene is TRBV4-2, the J gene TRBJ2-3, with D possibly TRBD1 on 6 matching bases. Germline V gene lookup returns CDR1 LGHNA and CDR2 YNFKEQ. The length of the CDR3 is 13 residues. Deletions cut 1 base from V and 10 bases from J, with 12 bases between. The CDR3 here is CASSQARGSSQYF. The CDR3, as DNA: TGTGCCAGCAGCCAAGCTAGGGGGTCCTCGCAGTATTTT.

J is TRBJ1-2 and V is TRBV19, with 12 bases fitting TRBD1. CDR3 size: 16 residues. The V gene end was trimmed by 5 bases and the J gene end by 6 bases; junction bases not matched to a gene: 10. From germline, CDR1 is LNHDA and CDR2 SQIVND (reference sequence). The CDR3 here is CASSPTPGQGAHGYTF. As DNA, the CDR3 is TGTGCCAGTAGTCCGACCCCGGGACAGGGGGCGCATGGCTACACCTTC.

This chain uses TRBV12-5 with TRBJ2-5; possibly TRBD1 for D (5 bases). The V gene's germline CDR1 is LGHNT and CDR2 FRNRAP. The CDR3 consists of 13 residues. The V and J ends lost 6 bases and 10 bases respectively, with 18 bases between them. CDR3 protein: CASGPFPRVNQYF. The CDR3 DNA sequence: TGTGCTAGTGGCCCATTCCCCAGGGTAAACCAGTACTTC.

The chain links TRBV9 to TRBJ2-1; the match to TRBD2 covers 9 bases. V dropped 4 bases and J dropped 8; count of bases not matched to a gene: 7. Germline V gives CDR1 SGDLS, CDR2 YYNGEE. The CDR3 totals 14 residues. CDR3 region: CASSRVAGVDEQFF. The CDR3 DNA follows: TGTGCCAGCAGCCGAGTAGCGGGGGTAGATGAGCAGTTCTTC.

The chain is built from TRBV28 and TRBJ1-1; a possible D gene is TRBD1 (6 bases). V lost 0 bases, J lost 0 bases, and 11 bases lay in between. The CDR3 covers 16 residues. Germline-derived CDR1 and CDR2 are MDHEN and SYDVKM. In DNA, the CDR3 is TGTGCCAGCAGTTTATGGATGGACAGACTGAACACTGAAGCTTTCTTT. It codes for CASSLWMDRLNTEAFF.

V is TRBV6-5 and J is TRBJ2-3; 8 nucleotides agree with TRBD1. The CDR3 extends over 15 amino acids. Germline CDR1 reads MNHEY; CDR2 reads SVGAGI. The V gene end was trimmed by 8 bases and the J gene end by 0 bases; junction bases not matched to a gene: 7. CDR3 DNA: TGTGCCAGCGCCCGCACAGGGGGAAGCACAGATACGCAGTATTTT. Protein: CASARTGGSTDTQYF.

The chain carries TRBV29-1 and TRBJ2-1; tentative D call: TRBD2 (7 bases). The ends were cut back, 2 bases at V and 9 bases at J, with 14 bases in the middle. CDR1 and CDR2 from the germline V gene are SQVTM and ANQGSEA. The length of the CDR3 is 13 residues. The CDR3 DNA follows: TGCAGCGTTGAACTACAGGGACTACCTGAGCAGTTCTTC. Its protein is CSVELQGLPEQFF.

The rearrangement links TRBV6-6 to TRBJ2-2; 9 bases map to TRBD1. Germline V gives CDR1 MNHNY, CDR2 SVGAGI (reference sequence). The ends lost 2 bases at V and 7 bases at J; junction bases unmatched: 5. This CDR3 is 15 amino acids long. The CDR3 bases are TGTGCCAGCAGTTACGGGACAGGGATTGGCGGGGAGCTGTTTTTT. Protein sequence: CASSYGTGIGGELFF.

This clone was recorded only once. This chain links TRBV28 with TRBJ1-3, with 11 positions matching TRBD1. Trimming at V came to 5 bases and at J to 8 bases, leaving 5 bases not matched to a gene. The CDR3 has 14 residues. Germline assignment: CDR1 MDHEN and CDR2 SYDVKM. CDR3 in amino acids: CASSRDRGGDTIYF. The CDR3 DNA reads TGTGCCAGCAGTCGGGACAGGGGGGGAGACACCATATATTTT.

The gene calls are TRBV30 and TRBJ1-5; no clear D gene. This CDR3 has 14 residues. CDR1 and CDR2 from the germline V gene are GTSNPN and SVGIG (reference sequence). The V end was cut by 2 bases, the J end by 6 bases, with 14 bases between. The CDR3 region is CAWSMAMGSQPQHF. The CDR3 DNA is TGTGCCTGGAGTATGGCCATGGGGAGTCAGCCCCAGCATTTT.

The V and J genes are TRBV7-7 and TRBJ2-1, with TRBD2 as a possible D gene (5 bases). Looked up from germline, CDR1 is SSHAT and CDR2 is FNYEAQ (reference sequence). Trimming removed 5 bases from V and 8 bases from J, with 10 bases in between. The CDR3 length is 12 residues. CDR3 coding DNA: TGTGCCAGCAGCCCCGACGGGGATGAGCAGTTCTTC. Its translation: CASSPDGDEQFF. Full variable domain (remainder filled in from reference TRBV7-7 and TRBJ2-1): GAGVSQSPRYKVTKRGQDVTLRCDPISSHATLYWYQQALGQGPEFLTYFNYEAQPDKSGLPSDRFSAERPEGSISTLTIQRTEQRDSAMYRCASSPDGDEQFFGPGTRLTVL.

There are a few counts of this clone. The chain employs TRBV29-1 and TRBJ1-1; 10 positions agree with TRBD1. The V gene's germline CDR1 is SQVTM and CDR2 ANQGSEA. CDR3 size: 14 residues. V dropped 6 bases and J dropped 3; count of bases not matched to a gene: 7. Here the CDR3 reads CSVNTGTGDTEAFF. The CDR3 DNA sequence: TGCAGCGTAAATACCGGGACAGGGGACACTGAAGCTTTCTTT.

The chain is built from TRBV9 and TRBJ2-2; the D gene is possibly TRBD2 (6 bases). Looked up from germline, CDR1 is SGDLS and CDR2 is YYNGEE. The V end lost 1 base, the J end lost 3 bases, and 19 bases lay between the germline ends. The CDR3 extends over 18 amino acids. The CDR3: CASSVLGVFSGDTGELFF. In DNA form, the CDR3 reads TGTGCCAGCAGCGTACTGGGGGTCTTTAGCGGAGACACCGGGGAGCTGTTTTTT.

This chain joins TRBV5-1 and TRBJ1-2, with D perhaps TRBD1 (5 bases). This CDR3 spans 15 amino acids. Germline V gene data show CDR1 as SGHRS and CDR2 as YFSETQ. Trimming left V 0 bases short and J 4 bases short, with 13 bases between. The CDR3 bases are TGCGCCAGCAGCTTGGATCAGGGCTGGGGCTATGGCTACACCTTC. It translates to CASSLDQGWGYGYTF. The variable domain in full, completed from reference TRBV5-1 and TRBJ1-2, reads KAGVTQTPRYLIKTRGQQVTLSCSPISGHRSVSWYQQTPGQGLQFLFEYFSETQRNKGNFPGRFSGRQFSNSRSEMNVSTLELGDSALYLCASSLDQGWGYGYTFGSGTRLTVV.

This sequence joins TRBV30 and TRBJ2-7, with D uncertain. V was cut by 2 bases and J by 2 bases, with 10 bases left in between. The CDR3 contains 13 residues. The V gene's germline CDR1 is GTSNPN and CDR2 SVGIG (reference sequence). The CDR3 DNA follows: TGTGCCTGGAGTTCCTCGACACCCTACGAGCAGTACTTC. Amino acids: CAWSSSTPYEQYF.

Written as DNA, the CDR3 is TGTGCCAGCAGACCTACAGGGGGCGCCTACAATGAGCAGTTCTTC. Protein: CASRPTGGAYNEQFF. The chain carries TRBV7-9 and TRBJ2-1; 9 positions agree with TRBD1. This CDR3 is built from 15 residues. Trimming took 6 bases from V and 2 from J; bases not matched to a gene: 5. CDR1 and CDR2 (germline): SEHNR, FQNEAQ (reference sequence).

V and J are TRBV2 and TRBJ1-6; tentatively, D is TRBD1 (6 bases). The CDR3 runs 16 residues. V dropped 3 bases and J dropped 8 bases, with 17 bases sitting between them. The germline gives CDR1 SNHLY, CDR2 FYNNEI. The CDR3 bases are TGTGCCAGCAGTGATGGGGGGGCGCGGGGGGATTCACCCCTCCACTTT. Translation gives CASSDGGARGDSPLHF.

This clone occurred a few times. The rearrangement joins TRBV30 to TRBJ2-2; D call uncertain. The germline gives CDR1 GTSNPN, CDR2 SVGIG (reference sequence). The CDR3 runs 13 residues. V lost 7 bases and J lost 5, with 14 bases in between. In DNA, the CDR3 is TGTGCCTCCGTACCGAGCCCGACCGGGGAGCTGTTTTTT. Encoded protein: CASVPSPTGELFF.

Comment on this clone: An end of the junction does not agree with germline; a read error may underlie this. The V call is TRBV6-5, the J call TRBJ2-4; D gene ambiguous. This CDR3 has 13 residues. Looked up from germline, CDR1 is MNHEY and CDR2 is SVGAGI. The CDR3 region has the DNA TGTGCCAGCAGCTCAAGAGCCATAAACATTCAGTACTTC. Protein: CASSSRAINIQYF.

This clone has more than one count but fewer than ten. The DNA for the CDR3 is TGTGCCAGCAGTGACCGGGACAGCAATGAGCAGTTCTTC. This sequence encodes CASSDRDSNEQFF. The rearrangement joins TRBV6-4 to TRBJ2-1; the match to TRBD1 covers 7 bases. Germline CDR1 and CDR2: MRHNA and SNTAGT. The CDR3 loop spans 13 amino acids. V shed 2 bases, J shed 6 bases, and the junction held 1 base outside the gene matches.

A few counts support this clone. CDR3 nucleotide sequence: TGCGCCAGCAGTAAAAGGGGGGGAGAAGAGACCCAGTACTTC. As protein: CASSKRGGEETQYF. The chain is built from TRBV10-2 and TRBJ2-5; D perhaps matches TRBD2 (7 bases). The CDR3 is made up of 14 amino acids. Per the germline V gene, CDR1 is WSHSY and CDR2 is SAAADI. V was pared by 5 bases and J by 3 bases, with 13 bases between.

The chain has TRBV28 and TRBJ2-1; TRBD2 agrees at 11 bases. The CDR3 consists of 15 residues. After removal of 5 bases from V and 5 bases from J, the junction contained 5 bases not matched to a gene. CDR1 MDHEN and CDR2 SYDVKM come from the germline V gene. In nucleotides, the CDR3 is TGTGCCAGCAGTCCTACTAGCGGGAGCCACAATGAGCAGTTCTTC. It is translated as CASSPTSGSHNEQFF.